The 31 T cell receptor beta chains below come from one sample, sequenced in a study of identical twins. TCRdb fed the 5' RACE reads into MiXCR, producing one record per CDR3 protein. The sample shows roughly 630,000 distinct CDR3 sequences, around 7.4% of them seen only once. The same sample was also studied in work on yellow fever vaccine responses in identical twins.

Sequencing was carried out using PBMCs. Every receptor here comes from a woman aged 18-29 years in good health.

Ten or more counts support this clonotype. The chain joins TRBV9 to TRBJ1-1; tentative D call: TRBD1 (5 bases). The CDR3 is 16 amino acids. Germline V gene sequence: CDR1 SGDLS, CDR2 YYNGEE. V gave up 0 bases and J gave up 3 bases, with 15 bases separating them. CDR3 coding DNA: TGTGCCAGCAGCGTAGATTCGGGCAGGGAGGACACTGAAGCTTTCTTT. Translating gives CASSVDSGREDTEAFF.

The chain is built from TRBV15 and TRBJ2-7, with D hard to call. Germline CDR1 LNHNV, CDR2 YYDKDF (reference sequence). The length of the CDR3 is 13 residues. Trimming pared 0 bases from V and 3 bases from J, leaving 6 bases between. The CDR3 here is CATSRDPGYEQYF. In nucleotides, the CDR3 is TGTGCCACCAGCAGAGATCCCGGCTACGAGCAGTACTTC. The complete variable domain, with remaining parts taken from reference TRBV15 and TRBJ2-7, reads DAMVIQNPRYQVTQFGKPVTLSCSQTLNHNVMYWYQQKSSQAPKLLFHYYDKDFNNEADTPDNFQSRRPNTSFCFLDIRSPGLGDTAMYLCATSRDPGYEQYFGPGTRLTVT.

The chain recombines TRBV5-1 with TRBJ2-7, with D unclear. The CDR3 spans 15 residues. Germline-derived CDR1 and CDR2 are SGHRS and YFSETQ. V lost 4 bases and J lost 5, with 19 bases in between. CDR3 nucleotide sequence: TGCGCCAGCAGCCTTGACGGAGAAGTAGGAGACGAGCAGTACGTC. It codes for CASSLDGEVGDEQYV.

This clonotype was recorded at least ten times. This chain uses TRBV5-1 with TRBJ1-5; 8 bases line up with TRBD1. V lost 5 bases, J lost 6 bases, and 7 bases stayed unmatched. Germline V gene lookup returns CDR1 SGHRS and CDR2 YFSETQ. The CDR3 sequence is 14 residues long. In DNA form, the CDR3 reads TGCGCCAGCAGTCTCGGACAGGGAACTCAGCCCCAGCATTTT. Residues: CASSLGQGTQPQHF.

This clonotype was observed a handful of times. The chain employs TRBV20-1 and TRBJ2-3; 8 positions match TRBD2. Germline V gene data show CDR1 as DFQATT and CDR2 as SNEGSKA (reference sequence). V dropped 5 bases and J dropped 4; count of bases not matched to a gene: 8. This CDR3 has 14 residues. The CDR3 DNA reads as TGCAGTGCTTTCCGGGGGGGCCCGGCAGATACGCAGTATTTT. It specifies CSAFRGGPADTQYF.

This clonotype was detected a few times. The V call is TRBV19, the J call TRBJ2-1, with D perhaps matching TRBD1 or TRBD2 (5 bases each). The CDR3 spans 13 residues. Between the trimmed V and J ends, which lost 7 bases and 4 bases, there was a span of 11 bases. Germline V gene lookup returns CDR1 LNHDA and CDR2 SQIVND (reference sequence). In DNA, the CDR3 is TGTGCCAGTACGGGGCCCCTTTACAATGAGCAGTTCTTC. This encodes CASTGPLYNEQFF. The full variable domain, its missing parts supplied by reference TRBV19 and TRBJ2-1, is DGGITQSPKYLFRKEGQNVTLSCEQNLNHDAMYWYRQDPGQGLRLIYYSQIVNDFQKGDIAEGYSVSREKKESFPLTVTSAQKNPTAFYLCASTGPLYNEQFFGPGTRLTVL.

V is TRBV15 and J is TRBJ2-3; 10 bases are shared with TRBD2. From germline, CDR1 is LNHNV and CDR2 YYDKDF (reference sequence). CDR3 length: 16 residues. V trimming: 0 bases; J trimming: 6 bases; junction bases outside the gene matches: 6. CDR3 bases: TGTGCCACCAGCAGAGACCAGCGGGAGGGCCTTGATACGCAGTATTTT. Translated: CATSRDQREGLDTQYF.

This clonotype was recorded a few times. The rearrangement uses TRBV5-1 and TRBJ2-3; no definite D call. Germline V gene lookup returns CDR1 SGHRS and CDR2 YFSETQ. Between the trimmed V and J ends, which lost 4 bases and 5 bases, there was a span of 8 bases. This CDR3 has 12 amino acids. The CDR3 coding sequence is TGCGCCAGCAGCGACACATTAGATACGCAGTATTTT. The encoded protein is CASSDTLDTQYF.

This clonotype was counted many times. The rearrangement joins TRBV29-1 to TRBJ1-2; D unclear. The germline gives CDR1 SQVTM, CDR2 ANQGSEA. Trimming stripped 6 bases from V and 4 bases from J, with 12 bases between. There are 12 residues in the CDR3. CDR3 sequence reads: CSVLSGTYGYTF. CDR3 nucleotide sequence: TGCAGCGTGCTCTCGGGTACCTATGGCTACACCTTC.

The chain employs TRBV24-1 and TRBJ2-7; D is uncertain. Trimming cost V 0 bases and J 0 bases, with 14 bases left between them. CDR1 is KGHDR, CDR2 SFDVKD, per germline. The CDR3 has 17 residues. CDR3 sequence reads: CATSDLSRHYYSYEQYV. CDR3 nucleotide sequence: TGTGCCACCAGTGATTTGAGTCGGCATTACTACTCCTACGAGCAGTACGTC.

This clonotype was seen repeatedly, ten times or more. The CDR3 DNA is TGTGCCAGCAGCGAAAGGAGCTCCTACGAGCAGTACTTC. It yields the protein CASSERSSYEQYF. The chain links TRBV5-5 to TRBJ2-7, with no clear D. V was clipped by 4 bases and J by 0 bases, with 8 bases between them. The CDR3 covers 13 residues. Germline-derived CDR1 and CDR2 are SGHKS and YYEKEE (reference sequence).

The genes are TRBV5-4 and TRBJ2-7; TRBD2 is a possible D gene (6 bases). V shed 1 base and J shed 7 bases, with 33 bases lying between them. The CDR3 covers 20 residues. Per the germline V gene, CDR1 is SGHNT and CDR2 is YYREEE (reference sequence). The CDR3 spells CASSLYGLTLQIYPFGEQYF. As DNA, the CDR3 is TGTGCCAGCAGCTTGTACGGACTAACCCTCCAAATTTATCCATTCGGGGAGCAGTACTTC.

This clonotype has at least ten counts. The chain joins TRBV5-1 to TRBJ1-2; D is uncertain. The CDR3 loop spans 15 amino acids. Germline V gives CDR1 SGHRS, CDR2 YFSETQ. Trimming took 4 bases from V and 5 from J, leaving 18 bases between them. The CDR3 loop is CASSPRTEIPYGYTF. As DNA, the CDR3 is TGCGCCAGCAGCCCGAGGACGGAGATACCATATGGCTACACCTTC. The full variable domain, its missing parts supplied by reference TRBV5-1 and TRBJ1-2, is KAGVTQTPRYLIKTRGQQVTLSCSPISGHRSVSWYQQTPGQGLQFLFEYFSETQRNKGNFPGRFSGRQFSNSRSEMNVSTLELGDSALYLCASSPRTEIPYGYTFGSGTRLTVV.

This clonotype occurred a few times. The genes are TRBV7-2 and TRBJ2-1; TRBD2 aligns across 16 bases. Per the germline V gene, CDR1 is SGHTA and CDR2 is FQGNSA. Trimming at V came to 5 bases and at J to 4 bases, leaving 2 bases not matched to a gene. CDR3 length: 16 residues. The CDR3 coding sequence is TGTGCCAGCAGCGGGACTAGCGGGGGGGCTTACAATGAGCAGTTCTTC. It yields the protein CASSGTSGGAYNEQFF.

Only a few counts were recorded for this clonotype. The chain uses TRBV24-1 and TRBJ1-3; the match to TRBD1 covers 8 bases. The CDR3 covers 15 residues. J was trimmed by 7 bases and V by 3 bases; bases with no gene match: 7. Germline lookup yields CDR1 KGHDR and CDR2 SFDVKD. CDR3 coding DNA: TGTGCCACCAGTGATCCCGGACAGGGTGCTAACACCATATATTTT. Its translation is CATSDPGQGANTIYF.

In nucleotides, the CDR3 is TGTGCCAGCAGCTACTCCCAGGGAGGGTCCTACGAGCAGTACTTC. Protein: CASSYSQGGSYEQYF. The chain carries TRBV7-9 and TRBJ2-7, with TRBD2 matching over 7 bases. The V and J ends lost 4 bases and 1 base, in that order; junction bases with no gene match: 7. Germline values: CDR1 SEHNR, CDR2 FQNEAQ (reference sequence). The CDR3 runs 15 residues.

This clonotype has only a few counts. The CDR3 DNA sequence: TGTGCCAGCAGCGTAGGGGCGGCGGGAGGCCAGGATACGCAGTATTTT. Protein: CASSVGAAGGQDTQYF. The V call is TRBV9, the J call TRBJ2-3, with 8 positions matching TRBD2. Germline values: CDR1 SGDLS, CDR2 YYNGEE. CDR3 length: 16 amino acids. V lost 0 bases to trimming and J lost 6 bases; unmatched junction nucleotides: 9. The full variable domain, with the rest looked up from reference TRBV9 and TRBJ2-3, is DSGVTQTPKHLITATGQRVTLRCSPRSGDLSVYWYQQSLDQGLQFLIQYYNGEERAKGNILERFSAQQFPDLHSELNLSSLELGDSALYFCASSVGAAGGQDTQYFGPGTRLTVL.

This clonotype was counted at least ten times. The rearrangement links TRBV5-1 to TRBJ2-2, with TRBD2 matching over 8 bases. Germline V gives CDR1 SGHRS, CDR2 YFSETQ. The CDR3 totals 17 residues. The ends lost 2 bases at V and 0 bases at J; junction bases unmatched: 6. The CDR3 nucleotides are TGCGCCAGCAGCTTTACGCCGGGACTAGCGAACACCGGGGAGCTGTTTTTT. Translating gives CASSFTPGLANTGELFF. Full variable domain (outside the CDR3, taken from reference TRBV5-1 and TRBJ2-2): KAGVTQTPRYLIKTRGQQVTLSCSPISGHRSVSWYQQTPGQGLQFLFEYFSETQRNKGNFPGRFSGRQFSNSRSEMNVSTLELGDSALYLCASSFTPGLANTGELFFGEGSRLTVL.

The chain carries TRBV6-5 and TRBJ1-1; 8 nucleotides line up with TRBD1. The V segment lost 7 bases and the J segment 1 base; nucleotides outside the gene matches: 8. Germline values: CDR1 MNHEY, CDR2 SVGAGI. The CDR3 is made up of 15 amino acids. The CDR3 sequence is CASIITGGQNTEAFF. The CDR3 DNA sequence: TGTGCCAGCATTATTACAGGGGGGCAGAACACTGAAGCTTTCTTT.

This clonotype was detected only a few times. The chain employs TRBV12-3 or TRBV12-4 and TRBJ2-1, with 10 bases aligning to TRBD2. V was clipped by 5 bases and J by 7 bases; unmatched bases: 14. This CDR3 has 17 residues. The CDR3 coding sequence is TGTGCCAGCAGTCCCCTCCTAGCGGGAGAAATAGCGAATGAGCAGTTCTTC. It codes for CASSPLLAGEIANEQFF.

This sequence joins TRBV29-1 and TRBJ2-7; 7 bases fit TRBD1. Germline assignment: CDR1 SQVTM and CDR2 ANQGSEA. The CDR3 is made up of 13 amino acids. J lost 2 bases, V lost 6 bases, and 7 bases had no gene match. In DNA form, the CDR3 reads TGCAGCGTCCCGACAGGGAAACCCTACGAGCAGTACTTC. It translates to CSVPTGKPYEQYF.

This clonotype was picked up many times. J is TRBJ2-3 and V is TRBV9; D gene ambiguous. With 0 bases removed from V and 2 bases from J, the gap between germline ends came to 4 bases. This CDR3 spans 13 amino acids. In germline, CDR1 is SGDLS, CDR2 YYNGEE. Here the CDR3 reads CASSVDITDTQYF. Here the CDR3 DNA reads TGTGCCAGCAGCGTAGATATCACAGATACGCAGTATTTT.

This clonotype was counted only a few times. The CDR3 loop reads CASQWGESDNEQFF. CDR3 coding DNA: TGTGCCAGCCAGTGGGGGGAATCGGACAATGAGCAGTTCTTC. J is TRBJ2-1 and V is TRBV7-9; D may be TRBD2 (6 bases). The CDR3 is 14 amino acids. Trimming shortened V by 8 bases and J by 5 bases, and 16 bases separated the two germline ends. Germline lookup yields CDR1 SEHNR and CDR2 FQNEAQ (reference sequence).

This chain links TRBV7-3 with TRBJ2-2, with D uncertain. Per germline, CDR1 SGHTA and CDR2 FQGTGA. The CDR3 consists of 16 residues. V lost 6 bases to trimming and J lost 0 bases, with 14 bases between them. Here the CDR3 reads CASSSNNPANTGELFF. As DNA, the CDR3 is TGTGCCAGCAGTTCGAATAACCCAGCGAACACCGGGGAGCTGTTTTTT.

This clonotype was seen a handful of times. The chain carries TRBV12-3 or TRBV12-4 and TRBJ2-1, with 10 nucleotides matching TRBD2. The J segment lost 9 bases and the V segment lost 5 bases, leaving 10 bases of the junction unmatched. The CDR3 is made up of 15 amino acids. The CDR3 loop is CASSPRAGGLVEQFF. The CDR3 bases are TGTGCCAGCAGTCCCCGAGCGGGGGGGCTGGTTGAGCAGTTCTTC.

This clonotype was picked up a small number of times. J is TRBJ2-3 and V is TRBV11-2, with a possible D match to TRBD2 (6 bases). Germline CDR1 reads SGHAT; CDR2 reads FQNNGV. This CDR3 has 17 amino acids. Trimming removed 5 bases at V and 4 bases at J, with 22 bases between. This chain's CDR3 is CASSPGRTILSADTQYF. The CDR3 bases are TGTGCCAGCAGCCCGGGACGGACTATCCTTAGCGCAGATACGCAGTATTTT.

This chain connects TRBV7-2 to TRBJ2-1; the match to TRBD2 covers 8 bases. The CDR3 is 18 residues long. The J segment lost 4 bases and the V segment lost 0 bases, leaving 11 bases of the junction unmatched. Germline assignment: CDR1 SGHTA and CDR2 FQGNSA. The CDR3 loop reads CASSLAGTRAVVYNEQFF. The DNA of the CDR3 is TGTGCCAGCAGCTTAGCTGGGACTAGGGCTGTGGTTTACAATGAGCAGTTCTTC.

V and J are TRBV3-1 and TRBJ2-5; D uncertain. Germline CDR1 LGHDT, CDR2 YNNKEL (reference sequence). The CDR3 consists of 14 residues. Trimming shortened V by 1 base and J by 5 bases, and 11 bases separated the two germline ends. The CDR3 nucleotides read TGTGCCAGCAGCCAAGGTGTGACTTCGGAGACCCAGTACTTC. Protein sequence: CASSQGVTSETQYF.

This clonotype was picked up many times. The V call is TRBV24-1, the J call TRBJ1-1; D unresolved. In germline, CDR1 is KGHDR, CDR2 SFDVKD. V gave up 0 bases and J gave up 1 base, with 2 bases separating them. This CDR3 comprises 13 residues. CDR3 in amino acids: CATSDLGNTEAFF. The CDR3 coding sequence is TGTGCCACCAGTGATTTGGGGAACACTGAAGCTTTCTTT.

The chain has TRBV6-1 and TRBJ1-5; D is ambiguous. The CDR3 sequence is 15 residues long. Germline CDR1 is MNHNS and CDR2 is SASEGT. With 6 bases removed from V and 6 bases from J, the gap between germline ends came to 18 bases. The CDR3 region has the DNA TGTGCCAGCAGAAACCCGTGGACGGGCGGTCAGCCCCAGCATTTT. Translation: CASRNPWTGGQPQHF.

This clonotype was observed many times. This chain links TRBV12-3 or TRBV12-4 with TRBJ1-2, with 7 bases aligning to TRBD1. The CDR3 runs to 13 residues. Germline trimming cut 6 bases from V and 7 bases from J; bases unmatched to any gene: 8. The CDR3 sequence: CASSLTGSAGYTF. DNA for the CDR3: TGTGCCAGCAGCCTGACAGGGTCTGCTGGCTACACCTTC.